This record looks at one T cell receptor beta chain sequence and its context. This specimen belongs to a study of blood T cell repertoires in COVID-19. On the study more broadly: Collection of acute and convalescent COVID-19 samples took place in the United States, Italy and Spain. From T cells, B-cell-depleted T cells, or PBMCs came the material, which was cDNA or gDNA.

Under the authors' procedure: Estimation of nucleated cell counts was performed using reference gene primer amplification. Some clones are missing from TCRdb's copy, which holds only in-frame ones; the method was immunoSEQ multiplex PCR. The V and J calls and clone size are taken from that table; D and trimming were inferred from the DNA. The sample lists about 170,000 clones; roughly 85% were seen once. With 1 base removed from V and 2 bases from J, the gap between germline ends came to 11 bases. The germline V gene has CDR1 MGHRA and CDR2 YSYEKL. This CDR3 has 16 amino acids. The chain recombines TRBV4-1 with TRBJ2-2; D is possibly TRBD1 (6 bases). The sequence was obtained from a woman of 80 years or more with acute or convalescent COVID-19. The sequencing input was peripheral blood. Here the CDR3 reads CASSQAFRGNTGELFF. CDR3 nucleotides: TGCGCCAGCAGCCAAGCCTTCAGGGGTAACACCGGGGAGCTGTTTTTT.